This T cell receptor beta chain was sequenced for a study of shared clonotypes between healthy human individuals. Terminally differentiated effector memory CD45RA+ cells were excluded by CCR7 positive selection of CD45RO-negative cells. With regard to this clone: Antigen unknown.

Clones were read by immunoSEQ multiplex PCR, and TCRdb kept only the in-frame ones, dropping some. The table includes 2 million to 2.5 million clones, approximately 94% detected once. The germline V gene has CDR1 SGHTA and CDR2 FQGTGA. The V end lost 5 bases, the J end lost 6 bases, and 18 bases lay between the germline ends. The CDR3 covers 15 residues. Findings and caveats of the study: For naive CD4 cells, roughly 5% of clonotypes were shared across a few donors.

Sequences were obtained from naive CD8+ T cells from PBMCs. The V call is TRBV7-3, the J call TRBJ2-3, with D possibly being TRBD1 (6 bases). The TCR comes from a man aged 18 to 35 in good health. Some clones in this sample may be carry-over from other donors' samples. The CDR3 region has the DNA TGTGCCAGCAGCCCGACCGGGACAAGGGTGGATACGCAGTATTTT. It translates to CASSPTGTRVDTQYF.